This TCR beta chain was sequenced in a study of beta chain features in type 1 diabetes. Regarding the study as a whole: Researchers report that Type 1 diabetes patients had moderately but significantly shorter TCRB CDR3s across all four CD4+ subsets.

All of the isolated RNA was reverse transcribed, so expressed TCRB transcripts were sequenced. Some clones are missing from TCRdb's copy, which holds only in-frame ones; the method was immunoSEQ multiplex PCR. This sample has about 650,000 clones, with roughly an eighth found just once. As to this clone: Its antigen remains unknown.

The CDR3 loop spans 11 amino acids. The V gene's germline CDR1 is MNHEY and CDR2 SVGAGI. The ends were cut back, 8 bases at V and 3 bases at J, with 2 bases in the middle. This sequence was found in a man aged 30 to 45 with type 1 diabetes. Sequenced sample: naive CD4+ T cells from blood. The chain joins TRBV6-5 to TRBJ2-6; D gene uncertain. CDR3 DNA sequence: TGTGCCAGCCGTGGGGCCAACGTCCTGACTTTC. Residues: CASRGANVLTF.